This TCR beta chain was recorded in a study of blood T cell repertoires in COVID-19. Sequenced by immunoSEQ multiplex PCR; TCRdb stores in-frame clones only, minus some. The table has around 130,000 clones, roughly 88% seen once. Germline V gives CDR1 SNHLY, CDR2 FYNNEI. There are 14 residues in the CDR3. V was pared by 3 bases and J by 4 bases, with 10 bases between. The sequenced sample consisted of peripheral blood. This rearrangement joins TRBV2 to TRBJ1-5; perhaps TRBD1 as D (6 bases). The source of this sequence is a man in his 60s with active or convalescent COVID-19. The CDR3 DNA sequence: TGTGCCAGCAGTGAGGGACAACGGAATCAGCCCCAGCATTTT. It specifies CASSEGQRNQPQHF.